The 4 T cell receptor beta chains below come from one sample, sequenced in a study of blood T cell repertoires in COVID-19. Sequenced by immunoSEQ multiplex PCR; TCRdb stores in-frame clones only, minus some. In the table there are nearly 300,000 clones, about four fifths of which are singletons. The specimen sequenced was peripheral blood. These receptors came from a human donor with COVID-19, enrolled during active disease. The donor label of this sample is uncertain.

The rearrangement joins TRBV30 to TRBJ1-1; D unclear. Per the germline V gene, CDR1 is GTSNPN and CDR2 is SVGIG (reference sequence). Trimming removed 0 bases at V and 5 bases at J, with 13 bases between. This CDR3 region has 14 residues. The DNA of the CDR3 is TGTGCCTGGAGTGTTGACTTATCGGATACTGAAGCTTTCTTT. Protein product: CAWSVDLSDTEAFF.

The chain joins TRBV19 to TRBJ1-5, with D possibly matching TRBD1 (6 bases). The CDR3 is made up of 17 amino acids. The V gene's germline CDR1 is LNHDA and CDR2 SQIVND (reference sequence). V lost 1 base and J 1 base, leaving 14 bases between the germline ends. Here the CDR3 DNA reads TGTGCCAGTAGTATAGTAGGGGTCGGACAGAGCAATCAGCCCCAGCATTTT. Protein sequence: CASSIVGVGQSNQPQHF.

The genes are TRBV4-1 and TRBJ2-1, with D possibly being TRBD2 (5 bases). The V end was cut by 1 base, the J end by 9 bases, with 13 bases between. The CDR3 runs 14 residues. From germline, CDR1 is MGHRA and CDR2 YSYEKL. The CDR3 region is CASSQAGIQGEQFF. The CDR3 DNA follows: TGCGCCAGCAGCCAAGCCGGGATTCAAGGTGAGCAGTTCTTC.

The gene calls are TRBV7-2 and TRBJ1-1; D is unresolved. The CDR3 is made up of 13 amino acids. V was cut by 1 base and J by 5 bases, with 8 bases left in between. Per the germline V gene, CDR1 is SGHTA and CDR2 is FQGNSA. The CDR3: CASSLERGTEAFF. As DNA, the CDR3 is TGTGCCAGCAGCTTAGAGAGAGGGACTGAAGCTTTCTTT.